This T cell receptor (beta chain) was documented in a study of T-cell reconstitution after alpha-beta-depleted transplantation in children. V lost 4 bases and J lost 3; bases outside the gene matches: 8. The germline CDR1 and CDR2 sequences are SGHVS and FQNEAQ. The CDR3 runs 15 residues. Unique molecular identifiers featured in how the TCRbeta library was prepared. Using its own MiXCR run on the PCR reads, TCRdb lists one record per CDR3 protein. This table has 350,000 to 400,000 distinct CDR3 sequences, about an eighth appearing once. The chain joins TRBV7-8 to TRBJ1-1; TRBD1 matches 7 bases. The source material was PBMCs, sampled from the stem cell graft. The origin of this receptor is a human donor who donated a stem cell graft to a child with Fanconi anemia. DNA for the CDR3: TGTGCCAGCAGCTCTCAACAGGGGAGGTACACTGAAGCTTTCTTT. Translating gives CASSSQQGRYTEAFF.